These T cell receptor beta chains were read from a single sample in a study of early T cells in non-severe SARS-CoV-2 infection. TCRdb re-derived calls from the 5' RACE reads in MiXCR, one entry per CDR3 protein. Of about 64,000 distinct CDR3 sequences in the sample, roughly 13% were seen once. The sequenced sample was whole blood. All receptors come from an adult who was a healthcare worker with PCR-confirmed SARS-CoV-2 infection or an uninfected control (not recorded which). The CDR3 runs from the conserved cysteine through the conserved F or W. Each record gives: J gene, D gene, clone size, V gene, CDR3 protein, CDR3 DNA. A D gene is named only where the DNA matches it firmly. Clone size is stated in some rows and not others, as once, few, many or a class when expanded.

J gene: TRBJ1-3; D gene: .; clone size: .; V gene: TRBV12-3/TRBV12-4; CDR3 protein: CASTPEGYTIYF; CDR3 DNA: TGTGCCAGCACCCCGGAGGGGTACACCATATATTTT
J gene: TRBJ2-7; D gene: .; clone size: few; V gene: TRBV12-3/TRBV12-4; CDR3 protein: CASSILLTDSYEQYF; CDR3 DNA: TGTGCCAGCAGCATTTTGCTAACAGACTCCTACGAGCAGTACTTC
J gene: TRBJ2-1; D gene: TRBD1; clone size: .; V gene: TRBV24-1; CDR3 protein: CATSDGTGMAEQFF; CDR3 DNA: TGTGCCACCAGTGACGGGACAGGGATGGCTGAGCAGTTCTTC
J gene: TRBJ1-1; D gene: TRBD1; clone size: few; V gene: TRBV7-9; CDR3 protein: CASSSPGWDRGTEAFF; CDR3 DNA: TGTGCCAGCAGCTCCCCGGGGTGGGACAGGGGTACTGAAGCTTTCTTT
J gene: TRBJ1-2; D gene: .; clone size: .; V gene: TRBV7-9; CDR3 protein: CASSLRDNYGYTF; CDR3 DNA: TGTGCCAGCAGCTTAAGGGACAACTATGGCTACACCTTC
J gene: TRBJ2-3; D gene: .; clone size: few; V gene: TRBV12-3/TRBV12-4; CDR3 protein: CATTTGFSTDTQYF; CDR3 DNA: TGTGCCACGACAACGGGGTTCTCCACAGATACGCAGTATTTT
J gene: TRBJ1-1; D gene: TRBD1; clone size: .; V gene: TRBV20-1; CDR3 protein: CSAVNYRGGTEAFF; CDR3 DNA: TGCAGTGCGGTCAACTACAGGGGCGGGACTGAAGCTTTCTTT
J gene: TRBJ1-1; D gene: TRBD1; clone size: few; V gene: TRBV5-5; CDR3 protein: CASNRGAMNTEAFF; CDR3 DNA: TGTGCCAGCAACAGGGGGGCTATGAACACTGAAGCTTTCTTT
J gene: TRBJ2-3; D gene: .; clone size: .; V gene: TRBV5-1; CDR3 protein: CASSLENTDTQYF; CDR3 DNA: TGCGCCAGCAGCTTGGAGAACACAGATACGCAGTATTTT
J gene: TRBJ2-1; D gene: TRBD2; clone size: many; V gene: TRBV7-2; CDR3 protein: CASSLDGTSANEQFF; CDR3 DNA: TGTGCCAGCAGCTTAGATGGGACTAGTGCCAATGAGCAGTTCTTC
J gene: TRBJ1-1; D gene: .; clone size: many; V gene: TRBV12-3/TRBV12-4; CDR3 protein: CASSLAGFEEAFF; CDR3 DNA: TGTGCCAGCAGTTTAGCTGGGTTTGAGGAAGCTTTCTTT
J gene: TRBJ1-6; D gene: .; clone size: many; V gene: TRBV20-1; CDR3 protein: CSVSSSYNSPLHF; CDR3 DNA: TGCAGTGTCTCGAGCTCCTATAATTCACCCCTCCACTTT
J gene: TRBJ1-5; D gene: .; clone size: many; V gene: TRBV20-1; CDR3 protein: CSASRTASNQPQHF; CDR3 DNA: TGCAGTGCTAGCAGGACAGCGAGCAATCAGCCCCAGCATTTT
J gene: TRBJ2-5; D gene: TRBD2; clone size: .; V gene: TRBV7-2; CDR3 protein: CASSLAQWGGETQYF; CDR3 DNA: TGTGCCAGCAGCTTGGCCCAATGGGGAGGGGAGACCCAGTACTTC
J gene: TRBJ2-7; D gene: .; clone size: medium-sized; V gene: TRBV30; CDR3 protein: CAWTQGPYEQYF; CDR3 DNA: TGTGCCTGGACGCAGGGGCCCTACGAGCAGTACTTC
J gene: TRBJ2-3; D gene: TRBD1; clone size: .; V gene: TRBV6-6; CDR3 protein: CASRPRGQDTQYF; CDR3 DNA: TGTGCCAGCAGACCCAGGGGGCAAGATACGCAGTATTTT
J gene: TRBJ2-3; D gene: .; clone size: many; V gene: TRBV3-1; CDR3 protein: CASSQAPLASDTQYF; CDR3 DNA: TGTGCCAGCAGCCAAGCTCCATTGGCGTCAGATACGCAGTATTTT
J gene: TRBJ2-3; D gene: .; clone size: .; V gene: TRBV7-2; CDR3 protein: CASSPGSQRNTDTQYF; CDR3 DNA: TGTGCCAGCAGCCCCGGGTCCCAAAGAAACACAGATACGCAGTATTTT
J gene: TRBJ2-2; D gene: .; clone size: .; V gene: TRBV7-6; CDR3 protein: CASSLVRLSGTGELFF; CDR3 DNA: TGTGCCAGCAGCTTAGTTCGGCTATCGGGAACCGGGGAGCTGTTTTTT
J gene: TRBJ1-5; D gene: TRBD1; clone size: many; V gene: TRBV3-1; CDR3 protein: CASSSTGQGVQPQHF; CDR3 DNA: TGTGCCAGCAGCTCAACAGGACAGGGAGTTCAGCCCCAGCATTTT
J gene: TRBJ1-1; D gene: TRBD1; clone size: many; V gene: TRBV10-3; CDR3 protein: CAISESGGMNTEAFF; CDR3 DNA: TGTGCCATCAGTGAGTCAGGGGGCATGAACACTGAAGCTTTCTTT
J gene: TRBJ2-2; D gene: .; clone size: many; V gene: TRBV6-5; CDR3 protein: CASSYAKAGELFF; CDR3 DNA: TGTGCCAGCAGTTACGCGAAGGCCGGGGAGCTGTTTTTT
J gene: TRBJ2-1; D gene: .; clone size: .; V gene: TRBV5-6; CDR3 protein: CASSLGIAVYNEQFF; CDR3 DNA: TGTGCCAGCAGCTTGGGGATAGCGGTCTACAATGAGCAGTTCTTC
J gene: TRBJ2-3; D gene: TRBD2; clone size: few; V gene: TRBV29-1; CDR3 protein: CSVGGTSGEDTQYF; CDR3 DNA: TGCAGCGTTGGAGGCACTAGCGGGGAAGATACGCAGTATTTT
J gene: TRBJ2-7; D gene: .; clone size: few; V gene: TRBV20-1; CDR3 protein: CSAGQGGGEQYF; CDR3 DNA: TGCAGTGCTGGGCAGGGTGGGGGCGAGCAGTACTTC
J gene: TRBJ1-2; D gene: .; clone size: .; V gene: TRBV29-1; CDR3 protein: CSVEGLTYGYTF; CDR3 DNA: TGCAGCGTTGAAGGTCTCACCTATGGCTACACCTTC
J gene: TRBJ1-5; D gene: .; clone size: many; V gene: TRBV6-2/TRBV6-3; CDR3 protein: CATSYWGGGNQPQHF; CDR3 DNA: TGTGCCACCAGTTACTGGGGAGGGGGCAATCAGCCCCAGCATTTT
J gene: TRBJ1-4; D gene: .; clone size: .; V gene: TRBV12-3/TRBV12-4; CDR3 protein: CASSFRGRSNEKLFF; CDR3 DNA: TGTGCCAGCAGTTTTAGGGGCCGGAGTAATGAAAAACTGTTTTTT
J gene: TRBJ2-3; D gene: TRBD2; clone size: .; V gene: TRBV5-4; CDR3 protein: CASSRGTSGGTDTQYF; CDR3 DNA: TGTGCCAGCAGCCGAGGGACTAGCGGGGGCACAGATACGCAGTATTTT
J gene: TRBJ2-1; D gene: .; clone size: .; V gene: TRBV6-5; CDR3 protein: CASSFAGSNEQFF; CDR3 DNA: TGTGCCAGCAGTTTTGCAGGGAGCAATGAGCAGTTCTTC
J gene: TRBJ1-3; D gene: .; clone size: .; V gene: TRBV9; CDR3 protein: CASSLPGLGNTIYF; CDR3 DNA: TGTGCCAGCAGTCTGCCGGGACTTGGAAACACCATATATTTT
J gene: TRBJ2-7; D gene: .; clone size: few; V gene: TRBV14; CDR3 protein: CASSQEGAWGGNEQYF; CDR3 DNA: TGTGCCAGCAGCCAAGAAGGTGCCTGGGGCGGGAACGAGCAGTACTTC
J gene: TRBJ2-3; D gene: .; clone size: .; V gene: TRBV9; CDR3 protein: CASSVRQERADTQYF; CDR3 DNA: TGTGCCAGCAGCGTGCGACAGGAACGTGCAGATACGCAGTATTTT
J gene: TRBJ1-1; D gene: .; clone size: .; V gene: TRBV7-9; CDR3 protein: CASSPPKGRTEAFF; CDR3 DNA: TGTGCCAGCAGCCCCCCCAAGGGTCGGACTGAAGCTTTCTTT
J gene: TRBJ1-1; D gene: .; clone size: .; V gene: TRBV29-1; CDR3 protein: CSVGSGPDTEAFF; CDR3 DNA: TGCAGCGTTGGGTCCGGCCCGGACACTGAAGCTTTCTTT
J gene: TRBJ2-5; D gene: .; clone size: .; V gene: TRBV6-5; CDR3 protein: CATRRGETQYF; CDR3 DNA: TGTGCCACCAGAAGGGGTGAGACCCAGTACTTC
J gene: TRBJ1-6; D gene: .; clone size: few; V gene: TRBV3-1; CDR3 protein: CASSQPRVGGVSNSPLHF; CDR3 DNA: TGTGCCAGCAGCCAACCCAGGGTCGGGGGGGTCAGTAATTCACCCCTCCACTTT
J gene: TRBJ2-7; D gene: TRBD1; clone size: many; V gene: TRBV11-2; CDR3 protein: CASSAAQYRGYEQYF; CDR3 DNA: TGTGCCAGCAGCGCCGCTCAATACAGGGGCTACGAGCAGTACTTC
J gene: TRBJ1-1; D gene: TRBD1; clone size: many; V gene: TRBV2; CDR3 protein: CASSGQGLRDTEAFF; CDR3 DNA: TGTGCCAGCAGTGGACAGGGGCTGAGGGACACTGAAGCTTTCTTT
J gene: TRBJ2-5; D gene: .; clone size: .; V gene: TRBV24-1; CDR3 protein: CATSRRAGETQYF; CDR3 DNA: TGTGCCACCAGTCGTAGGGCGGGCGAGACCCAGTACTTC
J gene: TRBJ1-6; D gene: .; clone size: few; V gene: TRBV5-4; CDR3 protein: CASQGSNSPLHF; CDR3 DNA: TGTGCCAGCCAGGGATCCAATTCACCCCTCCACTTT
J gene: TRBJ2-3; D gene: TRBD2; clone size: .; V gene: TRBV20-1; CDR3 protein: CSAPDPASGFTDTQYF; CDR3 DNA: TGCAGTGCCCCCGACCCGGCTAGCGGGTTCACAGATACGCAGTATTTT
J gene: TRBJ2-3; D gene: .; clone size: few; V gene: TRBV9; CDR3 protein: CASSVATDTDTQYF; CDR3 DNA: TGTGCCAGCAGCGTAGCTACGGACACAGATACGCAGTATTTT
J gene: TRBJ2-5; D gene: TRBD1; clone size: few; V gene: TRBV14; CDR3 protein: CASSQSIWTGVQETQYF; CDR3 DNA: TGTGCCAGCAGCCAATCGATCTGGACAGGGGTCCAAGAGACCCAGTACTTC
J gene: TRBJ2-1; D gene: .; clone size: few; V gene: TRBV7-2; CDR3 protein: CASSLEFYEQFF; CDR3 DNA: TGTGCCAGCAGCTTAGAGTTCTATGAGCAGTTCTTC
J gene: TRBJ2-7; D gene: TRBD2; clone size: few; V gene: TRBV20-1; CDR3 protein: CSARPAGRYSYEQYF; CDR3 DNA: TGCAGTGCTAGACCAGCGGGGCGATACTCCTACGAGCAGTACTTC
J gene: TRBJ1-5; D gene: .; clone size: .; V gene: TRBV19; CDR3 protein: CASRHRGWNQPQHF; CDR3 DNA: TGTGCCAGCCGACACCGGGGCTGGAATCAGCCCCAGCATTTT
J gene: TRBJ2-5; D gene: .; clone size: many; V gene: TRBV4-3; CDR3 protein: CASSQDSGKETQYF; CDR3 DNA: TGCGCCAGCAGCCAAGATAGCGGTAAAGAGACCCAGTACTTC
J gene: TRBJ1-1; D gene: TRBD1; clone size: few; V gene: TRBV27; CDR3 protein: CASSPWDRGGTEAFF; CDR3 DNA: TGTGCCAGCAGTCCGTGGGACAGGGGGGGCACTGAAGCTTTCTTT
J gene: TRBJ2-3; D gene: TRBD1; clone size: many; V gene: TRBV20-1; CDR3 protein: CSARHRGLGTDTQYF; CDR3 DNA: TGCAGTGCTCGACACAGGGGGTTAGGTACAGATACGCAGTATTTT
J gene: TRBJ2-5; D gene: TRBD2; clone size: .; V gene: TRBV7-6; CDR3 protein: CASSLTLAGAWETQYF; CDR3 DNA: TGTGCCAGCAGCCTCACCCTAGCGGGGGCTTGGGAGACCCAGTACTTC
J gene: TRBJ2-7; D gene: .; clone size: many; V gene: TRBV6-2/TRBV6-3; CDR3 protein: CATYTVSYEQYF; CDR3 DNA: TGTGCCACCTACACAGTGTCCTACGAGCAGTACTTC
J gene: TRBJ1-1; D gene: .; clone size: few; V gene: TRBV5-5; CDR3 protein: CASSLGVAEAFF; CDR3 DNA: TGTGCCAGCAGCTTGGGGGTGGCTGAAGCTTTCTTT